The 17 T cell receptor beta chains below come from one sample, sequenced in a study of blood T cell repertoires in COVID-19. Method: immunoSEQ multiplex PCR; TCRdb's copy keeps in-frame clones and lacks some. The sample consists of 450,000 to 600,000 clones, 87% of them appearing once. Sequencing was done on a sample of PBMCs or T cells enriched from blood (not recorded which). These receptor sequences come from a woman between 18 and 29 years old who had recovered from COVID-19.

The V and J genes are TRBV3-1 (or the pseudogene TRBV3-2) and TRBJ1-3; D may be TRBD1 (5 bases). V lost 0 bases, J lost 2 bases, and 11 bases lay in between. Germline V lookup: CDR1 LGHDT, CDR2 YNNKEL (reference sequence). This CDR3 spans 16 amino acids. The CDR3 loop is CASSQDPGEPGNTIYF. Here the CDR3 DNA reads TGTGCCAGCAGCCAAGATCCGGGGGAACCTGGAAACACCATATATTTT.

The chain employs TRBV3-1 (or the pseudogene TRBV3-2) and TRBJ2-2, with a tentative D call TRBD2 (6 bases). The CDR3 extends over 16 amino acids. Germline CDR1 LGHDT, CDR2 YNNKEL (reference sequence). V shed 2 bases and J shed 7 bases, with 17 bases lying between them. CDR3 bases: TGTGCCAGCAGCCAATTCGAGGACTACGGGGGCGGGGAGCTGTTTTTT. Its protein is CASSQFEDYGGGELFF.

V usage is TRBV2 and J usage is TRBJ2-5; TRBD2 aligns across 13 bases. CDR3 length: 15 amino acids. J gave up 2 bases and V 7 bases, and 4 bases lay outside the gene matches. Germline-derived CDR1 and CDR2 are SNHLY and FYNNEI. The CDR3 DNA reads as TGTGCCAGCACATCACTAGCGGGGGGGCAAGAGACCCAGTACTTC. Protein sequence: CASTSLAGGQETQYF. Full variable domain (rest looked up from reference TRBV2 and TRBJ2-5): EPEVTQTPSHQVTQMGQEVILRCVPISNHLYFYWYRQILGQKVEFLVSFYNNEISEKSEIFDDQFSVERPDGSNFTLKIRSTKLEDSAMYFCASTSLAGGQETQYFGPGTRLLVL.

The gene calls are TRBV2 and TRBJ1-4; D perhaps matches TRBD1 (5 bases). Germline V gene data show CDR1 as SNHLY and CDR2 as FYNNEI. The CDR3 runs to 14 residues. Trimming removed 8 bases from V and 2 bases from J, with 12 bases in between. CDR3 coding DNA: TGTGCCAGCGGGGCAGAGGCGACTAATGAAAAACTGTTTTTT. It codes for CASGAEATNEKLFF.

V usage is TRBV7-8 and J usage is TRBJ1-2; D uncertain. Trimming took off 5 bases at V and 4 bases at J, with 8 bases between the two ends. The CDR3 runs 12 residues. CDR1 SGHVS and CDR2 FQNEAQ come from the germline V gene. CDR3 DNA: TGTGCCAGCAGCCCGTCGGGCTATGGCTACACCTTC. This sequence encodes CASSPSGYGYTF.

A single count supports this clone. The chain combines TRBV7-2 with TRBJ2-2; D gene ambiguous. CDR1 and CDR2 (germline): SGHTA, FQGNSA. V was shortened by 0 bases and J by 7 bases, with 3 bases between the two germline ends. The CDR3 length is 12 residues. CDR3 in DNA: TGTGCCAGCAGCTTAGCCGTCGGGGAGCTGTTTTTT. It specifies CASSLAVGELFF.

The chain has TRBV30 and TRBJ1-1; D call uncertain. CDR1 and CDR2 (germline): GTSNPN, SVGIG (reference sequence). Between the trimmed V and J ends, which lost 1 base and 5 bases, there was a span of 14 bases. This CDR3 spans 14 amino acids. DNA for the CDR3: TGTGCCTGGAGTGATATCATCGGAGGTACTGAAGCTTTCTTT. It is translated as CAWSDIIGGTEAFF.

The CDR3 DNA reads TGTGCCATCAATCCAGGGGGAAACACCGGGGAGCTGTTTTTT. As protein: CAINPGGNTGELFF. V gene TRBV10-3 combines with J gene TRBJ2-2; 7 bases are a match to TRBD1. CDR3 length: 14 residues. CDR1 and CDR2 from the germline V gene are ENHRY and SYGVKD. Trimming cost V 7 bases and J 2 bases; bases outside gene matches: 4.

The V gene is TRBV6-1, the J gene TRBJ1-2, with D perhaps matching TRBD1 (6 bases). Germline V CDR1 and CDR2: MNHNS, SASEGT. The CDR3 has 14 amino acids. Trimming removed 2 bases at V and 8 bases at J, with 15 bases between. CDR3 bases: TGTGCCAGCAGTGAACAGAACAGGGTGGGAGGCTACACCTTC. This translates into CASSEQNRVGGYTF.

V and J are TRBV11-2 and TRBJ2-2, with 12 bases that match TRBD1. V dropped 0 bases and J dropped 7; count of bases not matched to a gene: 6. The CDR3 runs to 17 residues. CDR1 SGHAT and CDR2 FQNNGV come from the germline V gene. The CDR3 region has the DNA TGTGCCAGCAGCTTAGACCCGGGACAGGGGGCAAACGGGGAGCTGTTTTTT. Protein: CASSLDPGQGANGELFF.

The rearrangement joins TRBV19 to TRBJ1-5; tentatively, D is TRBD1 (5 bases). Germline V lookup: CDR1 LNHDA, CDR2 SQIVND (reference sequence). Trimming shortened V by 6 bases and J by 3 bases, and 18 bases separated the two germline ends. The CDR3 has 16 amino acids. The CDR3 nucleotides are TGTGCCAGTAGCGGCGTTACAGGTTTACCCAATCAGCCCCAGCATTTT. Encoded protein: CASSGVTGLPNQPQHF.

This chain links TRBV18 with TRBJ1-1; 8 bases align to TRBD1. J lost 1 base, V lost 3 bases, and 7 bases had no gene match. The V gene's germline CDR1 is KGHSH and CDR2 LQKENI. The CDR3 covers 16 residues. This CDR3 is CASSPGGTGGNTEAFF. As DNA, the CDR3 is TGTGCCAGCTCACCTGGCGGCACAGGGGGGAACACTGAAGCTTTCTTT.

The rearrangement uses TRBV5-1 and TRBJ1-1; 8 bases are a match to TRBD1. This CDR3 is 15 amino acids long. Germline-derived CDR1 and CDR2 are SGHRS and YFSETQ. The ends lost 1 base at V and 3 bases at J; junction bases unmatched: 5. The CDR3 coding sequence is TGCGCCAGCAGCTTGTCGGGACAGGAGGACACTGAAGCTTTCTTT. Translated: CASSLSGQEDTEAFF.

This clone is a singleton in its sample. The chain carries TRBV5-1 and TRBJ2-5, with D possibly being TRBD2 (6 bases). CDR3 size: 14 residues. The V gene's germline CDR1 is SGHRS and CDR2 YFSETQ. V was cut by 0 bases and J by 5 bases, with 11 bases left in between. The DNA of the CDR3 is TGCGCCAGCAGCTTGGCTTGGGGGGAGGAGACCCAGTACTTC. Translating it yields CASSLAWGEETQYF. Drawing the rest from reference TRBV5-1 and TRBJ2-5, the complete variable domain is KAGVTQTPRYLIKTRGQQVTLSCSPISGHRSVSWYQQTPGQGLQFLFEYFSETQRNKGNFPGRFSGRQFSNSRSEMNVSTLELGDSALYLCASSLAWGEETQYFGPGTRLLVL.

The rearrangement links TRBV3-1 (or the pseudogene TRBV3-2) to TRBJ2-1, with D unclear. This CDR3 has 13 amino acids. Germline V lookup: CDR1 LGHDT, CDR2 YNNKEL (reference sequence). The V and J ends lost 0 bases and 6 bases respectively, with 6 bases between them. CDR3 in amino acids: CASSQEFVNEQFF. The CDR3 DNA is TGTGCCAGCAGCCAAGAGTTCGTCAATGAGCAGTTCTTC.

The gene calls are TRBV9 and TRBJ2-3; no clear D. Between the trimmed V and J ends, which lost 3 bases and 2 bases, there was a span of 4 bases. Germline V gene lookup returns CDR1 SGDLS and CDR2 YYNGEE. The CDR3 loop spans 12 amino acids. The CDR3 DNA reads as TGTGCCAGCAGCGCCCACACAGATACGCAGTATTTT. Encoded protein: CASSAHTDTQYF.

The CDR3 DNA is TGTGCCTGGACCTCGGGACAAACTAACTATGGCTACACCTTC. Translating it yields CAWTSGQTNYGYTF. J is TRBJ1-2 and V is TRBV30, with D tentatively TRBD1 (6 bases). This CDR3 has 14 residues. Germline assignment: CDR1 GTSNPN and CDR2 SVGIG (reference sequence). The V end was cut by 4 bases, the J end by 0 bases, with 12 bases between.